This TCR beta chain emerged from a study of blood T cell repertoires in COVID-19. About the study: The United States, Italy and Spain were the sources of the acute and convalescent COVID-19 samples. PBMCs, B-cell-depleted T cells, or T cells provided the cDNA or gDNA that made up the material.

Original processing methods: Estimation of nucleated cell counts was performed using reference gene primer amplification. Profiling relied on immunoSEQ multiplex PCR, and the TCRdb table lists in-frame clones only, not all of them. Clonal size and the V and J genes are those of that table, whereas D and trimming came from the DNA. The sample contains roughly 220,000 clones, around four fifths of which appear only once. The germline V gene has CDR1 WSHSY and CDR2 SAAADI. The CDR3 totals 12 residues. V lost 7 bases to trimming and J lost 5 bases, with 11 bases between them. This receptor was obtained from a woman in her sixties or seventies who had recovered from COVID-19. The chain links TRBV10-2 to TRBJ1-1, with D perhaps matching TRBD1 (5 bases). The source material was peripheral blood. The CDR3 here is CASIQGGTEAFF. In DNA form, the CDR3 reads TGCGCCAGCATTCAGGGAGGGACTGAAGCTTTCTTT.